This T cell receptor (beta chain) came from a study of cytomegalovirus exposure and HLA in healthy donors. Study summary: Within the Caucasian-associated ancestry cluster were more than 75% of the roughly 380 genotyped donors. Study results and caveats: Accurate prediction of most subjects' HLA-A and HLA-B alleles from TCR beta sequences was reported.

The CDR3 consists of 14 residues. The V and J ends lost 4 bases and 8 bases, in that order; junction bases with no gene match: 8. The V gene's germline CDR1 is MDHEN and CDR2 SYDVKM. Donors were nominally healthy when sampled, though unrecorded immune exposures were likely. Worth noting for this clone: What it recognizes is unknown.

With 60 Vbeta and 13 Jbeta primers, the PCR was carried out. Sequencing used immunoSEQ multiplex PCR; TCRdb keeps in-frame clones, though not all of them. This table holds some 110,000 clones, 79% found once. Sequenced input: PBMCs. The source of this sequence is a woman aged 18-29 years in good health and CMV-seropositive. The genes are TRBV28 and TRBJ1-5; 7 bases map to TRBD1. CDR3 loop: CASSSGQVGEPQHF. The DNA of the CDR3 is TGTGCCAGCAGTTCCGGACAGGTCGGCGAGCCCCAGCATTTT.